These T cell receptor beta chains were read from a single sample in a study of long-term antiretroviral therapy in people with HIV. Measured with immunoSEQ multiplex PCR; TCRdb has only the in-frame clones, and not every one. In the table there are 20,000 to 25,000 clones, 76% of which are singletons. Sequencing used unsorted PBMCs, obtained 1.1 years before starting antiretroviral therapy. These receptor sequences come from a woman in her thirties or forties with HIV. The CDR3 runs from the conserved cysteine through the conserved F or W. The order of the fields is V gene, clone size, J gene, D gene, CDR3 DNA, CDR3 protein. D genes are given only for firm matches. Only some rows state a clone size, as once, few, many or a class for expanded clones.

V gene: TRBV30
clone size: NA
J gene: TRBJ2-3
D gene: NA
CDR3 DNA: TGTGCCTGGAGTGTAAAGGTATCGGGCACAGATACGCAGTATTTT
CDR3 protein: CAWSVKVSGTDTQYF

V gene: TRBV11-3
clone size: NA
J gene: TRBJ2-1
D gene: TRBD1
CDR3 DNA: TGTGCCAGCAGCTCCCCCCGGGACAGGGTTCAGTTCTTC
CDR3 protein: CASSSPRDRVQFF

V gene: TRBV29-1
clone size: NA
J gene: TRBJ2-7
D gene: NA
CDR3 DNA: TGCAGCGTTGAAGGCAGGGGATCGTACGAGCAGTACTTC
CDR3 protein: CSVEGRGSYEQYF

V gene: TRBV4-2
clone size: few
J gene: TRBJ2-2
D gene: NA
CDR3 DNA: TGTGCCAGCAGCCAAGAGCAGATGATCGGGGAGCTGTTTTTT
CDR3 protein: CASSQEQMIGELFF

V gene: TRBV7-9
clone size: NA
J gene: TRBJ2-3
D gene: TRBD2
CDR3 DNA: TGTGCCAGCAGCGTCTTGGGACTAGCGACAGATACGCAGTATTTT
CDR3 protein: CASSVLGLATDTQYF

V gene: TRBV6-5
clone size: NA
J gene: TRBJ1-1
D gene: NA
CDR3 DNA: TGTGCCAGCAGTTACTCGATACGGGTTAACACTGAAGCTTTCTTT
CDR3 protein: CASSYSIRVNTEAFF

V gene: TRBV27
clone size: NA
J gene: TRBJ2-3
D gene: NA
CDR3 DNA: TGTGCCAGCAGTTCGGCTAGGACAGATACGCAGTATTTT
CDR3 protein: CASSSARTDTQYF

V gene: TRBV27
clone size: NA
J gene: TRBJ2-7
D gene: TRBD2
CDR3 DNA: TGTGCCAGCAGCGCCGGGATAACTACTAGCGGGTTCTCCTACGAGCAGTACTTC
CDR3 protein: CASSAGITTSGFSYEQYF

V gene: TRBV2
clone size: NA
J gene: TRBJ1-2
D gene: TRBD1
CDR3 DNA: TGTGCCAGCACCGACAGGGGGCTGGTTGGGGGCTACACCTTC
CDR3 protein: CASTDRGLVGGYTF

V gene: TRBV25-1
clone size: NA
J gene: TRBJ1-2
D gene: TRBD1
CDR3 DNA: TGTGCCAGTCAGGGGGCGTTCAACTATGGCTACACCTTC
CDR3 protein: CASQGAFNYGYTF

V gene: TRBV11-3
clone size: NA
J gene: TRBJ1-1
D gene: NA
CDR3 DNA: TGTGCCAGCAGCTTAAGCGGGTCGCGCACTGAAGCTTTCTTT
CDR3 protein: CASSLSGSRTEAFF

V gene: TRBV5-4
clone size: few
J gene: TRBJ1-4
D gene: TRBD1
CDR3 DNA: TGTGCCAGCAGCTTGAGGACAGGGGGAGGTGAAAAACTGTTTTTT
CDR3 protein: CASSLRTGGGEKLFF

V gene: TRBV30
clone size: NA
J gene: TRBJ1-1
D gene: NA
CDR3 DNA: TGTGCCTGGAGTTCTGGGGGGCCTGAAGCTTTCTTT
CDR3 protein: CAWSSGGPEAFF

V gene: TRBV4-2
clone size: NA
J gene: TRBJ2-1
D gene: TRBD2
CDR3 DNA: TGTGCCAGCAGCTACAAACTAGCGGCGAGCTCCTACAATGAGCAGTTCTTC
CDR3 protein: CASSYKLAASSYNEQFF

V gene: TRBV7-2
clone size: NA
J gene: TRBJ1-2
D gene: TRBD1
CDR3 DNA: TGTGCCAGCAGCTTGACAGGGCCTGGCTACACCTTC
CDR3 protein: CASSLTGPGYTF

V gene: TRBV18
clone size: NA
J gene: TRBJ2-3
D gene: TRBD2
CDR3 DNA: TGTGCCAGCTCACCAGCTAGCGGGAATGGAGATACGCAGTATTTT
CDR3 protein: CASSPASGNGDTQYF

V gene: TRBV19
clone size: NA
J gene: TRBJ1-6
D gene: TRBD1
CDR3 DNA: TGTGCCAGTAGTAACGAACAGGGGTTTAATTCACCCCTCCACTTT
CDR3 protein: CASSNEQGFNSPLHF

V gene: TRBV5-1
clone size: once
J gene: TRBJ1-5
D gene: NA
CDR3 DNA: TGCGCCAGCAGCCGGGATGATCAGGGTGGACAGCCCCAGCATTTT
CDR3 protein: CASSRDDQGGQPQHF

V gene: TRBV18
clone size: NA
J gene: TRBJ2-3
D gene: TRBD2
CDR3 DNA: TGTGCCAGCTCACCACTAGCGGGGGGGCCTTCAGATACGCAGTATTTT
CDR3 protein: CASSPLAGGPSDTQYF

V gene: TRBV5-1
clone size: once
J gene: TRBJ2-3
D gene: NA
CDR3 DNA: TGCGCCAGCAGTCTGGTACCCCCGGAGGGCGATACGCAGTATTTT
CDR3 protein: CASSLVPPEGDTQYF

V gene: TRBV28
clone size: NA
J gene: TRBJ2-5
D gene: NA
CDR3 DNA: TGTGCCAGCGGGTGGGAGACCCAGTACTTC
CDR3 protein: CASGWETQYF

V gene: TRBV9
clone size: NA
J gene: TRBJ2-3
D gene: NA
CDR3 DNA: TGTGCCAGCAGCGTAGAGGAGCGGACCACAGATACGCAGTATTTT
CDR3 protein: CASSVEERTTDTQYF

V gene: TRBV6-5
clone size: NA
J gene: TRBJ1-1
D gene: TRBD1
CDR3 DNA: TGTGCCAGCAGTTCGACAGGGCTGGGCACTGAAGCTTTCTTT
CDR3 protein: CASSSTGLGTEAFF

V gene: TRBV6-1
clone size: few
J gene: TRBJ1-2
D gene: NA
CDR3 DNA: TGTGCCAGCAGTGGGTCTATGTCTGGCTACACCTTC
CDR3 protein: CASSGSMSGYTF

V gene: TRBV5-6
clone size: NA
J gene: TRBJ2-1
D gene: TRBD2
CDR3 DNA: TGTGCCAGCAGCTCTCCGACTAGCGGGTACAATGAGCAGTTCTTC
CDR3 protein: CASSSPTSGYNEQFF

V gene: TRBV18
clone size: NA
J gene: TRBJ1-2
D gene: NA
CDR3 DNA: TGTGCCAGCTCAGGAGCGGGGTTTGGCTACACCTTC
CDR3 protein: CASSGAGFGYTF

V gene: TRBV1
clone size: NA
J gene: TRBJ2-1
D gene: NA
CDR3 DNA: TGCACCAGCAGCCCGTCGTATGCGGGGTCTTCCCACCCATTTACCTACAATGAGCAGTTCTTC
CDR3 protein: CTSSPSYAGSSHPFTYNEQFF

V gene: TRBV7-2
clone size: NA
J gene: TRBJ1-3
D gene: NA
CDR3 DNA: TGTGCCAGCAGCTTAGAACCAGGTTCCTCTGGAAACACCATATATTTT
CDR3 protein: CASSLEPGSSGNTIYF

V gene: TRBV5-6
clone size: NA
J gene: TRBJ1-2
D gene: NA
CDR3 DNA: TGTGCCAGCAGCTTGTCTGGGGGCGAAGGAGGTTATGGCTACACCTTC
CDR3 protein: CASSLSGGEGGYGYTF

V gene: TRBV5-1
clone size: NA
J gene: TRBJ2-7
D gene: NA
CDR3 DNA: TGCGCCAGCAGCGACAGCGGGTTCGCAACCTACGAGCAGTACTTC
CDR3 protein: CASSDSGFATYEQYF

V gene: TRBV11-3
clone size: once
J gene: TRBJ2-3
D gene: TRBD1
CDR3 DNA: TGTGCCAGCAGCCCCGGACAGGGGCTGGTGGATACGCAGTATTTT
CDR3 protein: CASSPGQGLVDTQYF

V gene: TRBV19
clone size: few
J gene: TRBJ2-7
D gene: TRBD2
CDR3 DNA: TGTGCCAGTAGTATTGGCGGGAGATTCTACGAGCAGTACTTC
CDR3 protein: CASSIGGRFYEQYF

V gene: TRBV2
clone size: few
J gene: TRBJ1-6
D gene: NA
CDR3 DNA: TGTGCCAGCAGTGGAGTCTGGGATTCACCCCTCCACTTT
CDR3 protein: CASSGVWDSPLHF

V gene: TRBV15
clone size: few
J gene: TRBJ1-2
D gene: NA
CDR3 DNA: TGTGCCACCAGCAGCCCTGGAGGGGGGGACTATGGCTACACCTTC
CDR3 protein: CATSSPGGGDYGYTF

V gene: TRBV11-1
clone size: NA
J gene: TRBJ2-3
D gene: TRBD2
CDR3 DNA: TGTGCCAGCAGCCTCCGACTAGCGGGTTCCACAGATACGCAGTATTTT
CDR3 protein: CASSLRLAGSTDTQYF

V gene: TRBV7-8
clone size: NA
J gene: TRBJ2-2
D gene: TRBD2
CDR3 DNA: TGTGCCAGCAGCTTAGATCCTAGCGGGAGTACGGGCGGGGAGCTGTTTTTT
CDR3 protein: CASSLDPSGSTGGELFF

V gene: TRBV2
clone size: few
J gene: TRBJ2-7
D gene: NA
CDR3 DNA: TGTGCCAGCAGTGAAGTTGCGACGCCCGGAAACTACGAGCAGTACTTC
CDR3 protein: CASSEVATPGNYEQYF

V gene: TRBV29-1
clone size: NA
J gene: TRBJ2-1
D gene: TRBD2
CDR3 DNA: TGCAGCGCCGCCGGGACTAGCGGGAGTTCCTATGAGCAGTTCTTC
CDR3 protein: CSAAGTSGSSYEQFF

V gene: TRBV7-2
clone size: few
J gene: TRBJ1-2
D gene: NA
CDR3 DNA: TGTGCCAGCAGCTTAGAACCTTGGGAGTATGGCTACACCTTC
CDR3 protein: CASSLEPWEYGYTF

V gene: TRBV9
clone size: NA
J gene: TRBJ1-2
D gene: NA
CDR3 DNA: TGTGCCAGCAGCCCCCAAGGACAGAGCTATGGCTACACCTTC
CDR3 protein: CASSPQGQSYGYTF

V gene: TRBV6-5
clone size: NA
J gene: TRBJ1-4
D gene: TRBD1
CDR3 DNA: TGTGCCAGCAGCTCCCTAGGGGGCGAAAAACTGTTTTTT
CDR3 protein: CASSSLGGEKLFF

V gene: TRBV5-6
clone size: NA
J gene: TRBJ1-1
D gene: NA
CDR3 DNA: TGTGCCAGCAGCTTGCCAGGCTCGAACACTGAAGCTTTCTTT
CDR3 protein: CASSLPGSNTEAFF

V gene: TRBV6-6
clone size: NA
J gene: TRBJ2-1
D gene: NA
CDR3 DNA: TGTGCCAGCAGTTACTCTAGCTGGAGAACCTACAATGAGCAGTTCTTC
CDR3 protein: CASSYSSWRTYNEQFF

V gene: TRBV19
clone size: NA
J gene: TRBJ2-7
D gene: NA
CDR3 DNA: TGTGCCAGTAGACCGGGCCGGGGGGCCCACGAGCAGTACTTC
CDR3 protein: CASRPGRGAHEQYF